These T cell receptor beta chains were read from a single sample in a study of blood T cell repertoires in COVID-19. Profiling relied on immunoSEQ multiplex PCR, and the TCRdb table lists in-frame clones only, not all of them. The table records fewer than 200,000 clones, about 81% of them present only once. Material for sequencing was peripheral blood. The origin of the receptors is a woman aged 60 to 75 with COVID-19, enrolled during active disease. Both conserved end residues are part of each CDR3. Each record gives: CDR3 protein, CDR3 DNA, V gene, J gene, clone size, D gene. The D gene is left open where the match is weak. Clone size is given for some rows only: seen once, a few or many times, or a class if the clone is expanded.

CSVEGGGFRANVLTF,TGCAGCGTTGAAGGAGGGGGCTTTCGGGCCAACGTCCTGACTTTC,TRBV29-1,TRBJ2-6,-,TRBD1
CASSYRTSGGAETQYF,TGTGCCAGCAGCTACCGGACTAGCGGGGGGGCGGAGACCCAGTACTTC,TRBV13,TRBJ2-5,-,TRBD2
CASSTLDSYNEKLFF,TGTGCCAGTAGTACCCTGGACAGTTATAATGAAAAACTGTTTTTT,TRBV19,TRBJ1-4,-,-
CASSQGNRGSYEQYF,TGTGCCAGCAGCCAAGGGAACAGGGGCTCCTACGAGCAGTACTTC,TRBV3-1/TRBV3-2,TRBJ2-7,-,TRBD1
CASSPRGFYNEQFF,TGTGCCAGCAGCCCCCGGGGTTTCTACAATGAGCAGTTCTTC,TRBV5-4,TRBJ2-1,-,-
CASSFGGNSPLHF,TGTGCCAGCAGTTTTGGGGGGAATTCACCCCTCCACTTT,TRBV28,TRBJ1-6,-,-
CAWSSRPRTGELFF,TGTGCCTGGAGTTCCAGGCCCCGGACCGGGGAGCTGTTTTTT,TRBV30,TRBJ2-2,-,-
CASDLAYRGHGGELFF,TGTGCCAGTGACTTAGCGTACAGGGGGCATGGCGGGGAGCTGTTTTTT,TRBV19,TRBJ2-2,-,TRBD1
CASSAYDRGEQYF,TGTGCCAGCAGCGCCTACGACCGGGGAGAGCAGTACTTC,TRBV9,TRBJ2-7,-,-
CASSLDNWLAGAYEQYF,TGTGCCAGCAGCTTAGATAATTGGCTAGCGGGAGCGTACGAGCAGTACTTC,TRBV11-2,TRBJ2-7,-,TRBD2
CASAPLGGPYNEQFF,TGTGCCAGCGCCCCGCTCGGGGGGCCCTACAATGAGCAGTTCTTC,TRBV2,TRBJ2-1,-,-
CAIRQGMDTEAFF,TGTGCCATCAGGCAGGGTATGGACACTGAAGCTTTCTTT,TRBV10-3,TRBJ1-1,-,-
CASSDGQGMSYEQYF,TGTGCCAGCAGCGATGGACAGGGGATGTCCTACGAGCAGTACTTC,TRBV7-8,TRBJ2-7,-,TRBD1
CASSLGGGSQHF,TGTGCCAGCAGCTTAGGCGGGGGGTCCCAGCATTTT,TRBV7-2,TRBJ1-5,-,-
CAGYRVSPRPYSNQPQHF,TGTGCCGGATACAGGGTCTCCCCTCGGCCTTATAGCAATCAGCCCCAGCATTTT,TRBV27,TRBJ1-5,few,-
CASSKYKGPTGELFF,TGTGCCAGTAGTAAATATAAGGGGCCGACCGGGGAGCTGTTTTTT,TRBV19,TRBJ2-2,-,-
CASSTASGGRGEQYF,TGTGCCAGCAGCACCGCGAGCGGGGGCCGGGGTGAGCAGTACTTC,TRBV7-2,TRBJ2-7,-,TRBD2
CASSWGQNYGYTF,TGTGCCAGCAGCTGGGGACAGAACTATGGCTACACCTTC,TRBV27,TRBJ1-2,many,TRBD1
CASSLSYGANVLTF,TGCGCCAGCAGCTTGTCGTATGGGGCCAACGTCCTGACTTTC,TRBV5-1,TRBJ2-6,-,-
CASSRLGGNTGELFF,TGTGCCAGCAGCCGGCTCGGGGGTAACACCGGGGAGCTGTTTTTT,TRBV14,TRBJ2-2,-,-
CAWSDQYPPYEQYF,TGTGCCTGGAGTGACCAGTACCCTCCCTACGAGCAGTACTTC,TRBV30,TRBJ2-7,-,-
CASSLRDVWAGGANEQFF,TGTGCCAGCAGCCTCAGGGATGTATGGGCGGGAGGGGCCAATGAGCAGTTCTTC,TRBV3-1/TRBV3-2,TRBJ2-1,-,TRBD2
CASSFVGRGNEQFF,TGTGCCAGCAGTTTTGTAGGCAGGGGTAATGAGCAGTTCTTC,TRBV28,TRBJ2-1,few,-
CASSWAKRLAGDPDTQYF,TGTGCCAGCAGTTGGGCTAAAAGACTAGCGGGAGACCCAGATACGCAGTATTTT,TRBV6-2/TRBV6-3,TRBJ2-3,once,TRBD2
CASSQLWGDGNTIYF,TGTGCCAGCAGCCAACTATGGGGAGATGGAAACACCATATATTTT,TRBV14,TRBJ1-3,-,-
CAWSAGGLYYGYTF,TGTGCCTGGAGTGCGGGGGGATTATACTATGGCTACACCTTC,TRBV30,TRBJ1-2,-,-
CASSLPGLAGRGAGELFF,TGTGCCAGCAGTCTGCCGGGACTAGCGGGAAGGGGTGCCGGGGAGCTGTTTTTT,TRBV28,TRBJ2-2,few,TRBD2
CSASGHRGNTEAFF,TGCAGTGCTAGTGGGCACAGGGGGAACACTGAAGCTTTCTTT,TRBV20-1,TRBJ1-1,-,TRBD1
CASSPLENTGELFF,TGTGCCAGCAGTCCACTAGAAAACACCGGGGAGCTGTTTTTT,TRBV2,TRBJ2-2,-,-
CSVAPAGYNEQFF,TGCAGCGTTGCCCCGGCGGGATACAATGAGCAGTTCTTC,TRBV29-1,TRBJ2-1,-,-
CASSLRGGAHLYGYTF,TGCGCCAGCAGCTTGAGAGGGGGGGCCCACCTCTATGGCTACACCTTC,TRBV5-1,TRBJ1-2,-,-
CASRLSGGANSGNTIYF,TGTGCCAGCAGACTCTCCGGGGGGGCCAACTCTGGAAACACCATATATTTT,TRBV27,TRBJ1-3,-,-
CASSPTAANTQYF,TGTGCCAGCAGCCCTACGGCGGCGAATACGCAGTATTTT,TRBV7-3,TRBJ2-3,-,-
CASSTTGIASEAFF,TGTGCCAGTAGTACCACAGGGATTGCCTCTGAAGCTTTCTTT,TRBV19,TRBJ1-1,-,-
CASTPAGELFF,TGTGCCAGCACCCCAGCCGGGGAGCTGTTTTTT,TRBV12-3/TRBV12-4,TRBJ2-2,-,-
CANFPPAGGPDTNEQFF,TGTGCCAACTTCCCCCCAGCGGGAGGGCCAGATACCAATGAGCAGTTCTTC,TRBV2,TRBJ2-1,medium-sized,TRBD2
CASSDSGGIQETQYF,TGCGCCAGCAGTGACAGCGGGGGGATACAAGAGACCCAGTACTTC,TRBV10-1,TRBJ2-5,few,TRBD2
CASSLDLGDGYTF,TGTGCCAGCAGCTTAGACTTAGGGGATGGCTACACCTTC,TRBV11-2,TRBJ1-2,-,-
CAIRATGTRLIEQYF,TGTGCCATCAGAGCGACCGGGACTAGGCTTATCGAGCAGTACTTC,TRBV10-3,TRBJ2-7,few,TRBD2
CASSFGPQHF,TGTGCCAGCAGTTTCGGGCCCCAGCATTTT,TRBV28,TRBJ1-5,once,-
CASSLTGDLFREQFF,TGTGCTAGCAGCTTAACGGGAGACCTGTTTAGGGAGCAGTTCTTC,TRBV7-7,TRBJ2-1,-,-
CASSAGDGGIGYTF,TGTGCCAGCAGCGCCGGGGACGGGGGGATAGGCTACACCTTC,TRBV9,TRBJ1-2,-,-
CASRPSLGGRAFF,TGTGCCAGCCGACCGAGTCTCGGGGGGAGAGCTTTCTTT,TRBV6-1,TRBJ1-1,-,-
CASSVSRDSNQPQHF,TGTGCCAGCAGTGTATCCAGGGATAGCAATCAGCCCCAGCATTTT,TRBV2,TRBJ1-5,-,-
CATSSAGLRETQYF,TGTGCCACCTCATCGGCAGGGTTAAGAGAGACCCAGTACTTC,TRBV19,TRBJ2-5,-,-
CASSDPGLAGEMGTQYF,TGTGCCAGCAGTGACCCGGGACTAGCGGGGGAAATGGGTACGCAGTATTTT,TRBV6-1,TRBJ2-3,-,TRBD2
CASSLRVGGAEAFF,TGTGCCAGCAGCTTGAGGGTCGGGGGGGCCGAAGCTTTCTTT,TRBV5-5,TRBJ1-1,-,-
CASSLAGAGTEAFF,TGTGCCAGCAGCTTAGCTGGGGCGGGGACTGAAGCTTTCTTT,TRBV7-9,TRBJ1-1,-,-
CASSTRTGDGLAGIREVTQYF,TGTGCCAGTAGTACCCGGACAGGGGACGGGCTAGCGGGGATCAGGGAGGTGACCCAGTACTTC,TRBV19,TRBJ2-5,-,-
CASSSLGLAGTGYEQYF,TGTGCCAGCAGCTCCCTGGGACTAGCGGGAACAGGGTACGAGCAGTACTTC,TRBV7-2,TRBJ2-7,-,TRBD2
CSALYNTEAFF,TGCAGTGCTCTTTATAACACTGAAGCTTTCTTT,TRBV20-1,TRBJ1-1,-,-
CASSQAAGGSYNEQFF,TGTGCCAGCAGCCAAGCGGCAGGGGGGTCCTACAATGAGCAGTTCTTC,TRBV4-2,TRBJ2-1,few,-
CASSYVSAEETQYF,TGTGCCAGCAGTTACGTATCGGCGGAAGAGACCCAGTACTTC,TRBV6-6,TRBJ2-5,-,-
CASSVPRDTGELFF,TGTGCCAGCAGTGTACCGAGGGACACCGGGGAGCTGTTTTTT,TRBV11-2,TRBJ2-2,-,-
CASSQDSGQGAYNEQFF,TGCGCCAGCAGCCAAGATTCCGGACAGGGGGCCTACAATGAGCAGTTCTTC,TRBV4-3,TRBJ2-1,-,TRBD1
CSVEALAGGPSSYEQYF,TGCAGCGTTGAGGCACTAGCGGGGGGACCTAGCTCCTACGAGCAGTACTTC,TRBV29-1,TRBJ2-7,-,TRBD2
CASSYPGTGVGQPQHF,TGTGCCAGCAGCTACCCCGGGACAGGGGTCGGGCAGCCCCAGCATTTT,TRBV6-5,TRBJ1-5,-,TRBD1